The sequence of this TCR beta chain was determined in a study of CD8 T cells in ankylosing spondylitis. In its sample, this clonotype was seen a few times. Its antigen is not known. MiXCR, run by TCRdb on the 5' RACE reads, gives a single entry per CDR3 protein. The sample includes roughly 370,000 distinct CDR3 sequences, 20% to 25% seen only once; the top ten take roughly 16%. The CDR3 runs 19 residues. V gave up 2 bases and J gave up 3 bases; unmatched junction bases: 13. Germline V gene data show CDR1 as SGHNT and CDR2 as YYREEE (reference sequence). Study conclusions and caveats: The disease-linked clones had a CD8+ phenotype and low blood frequencies. Matched ankylosing spondylitis synovial fluid reportedly contained a significantly enriched population of disease-linked clones. Ankylosing spondylitis blood appeared to carry a characteristic TCR beta motif of roughly 8 highly homologous variants.

The gene calls are TRBV5-4 and TRBJ2-3, with TRBD2 matching over 12 bases. The clonotype comes from a male donor with ankylosing spondylitis. Sequenced material: blood, either unsorted or a sorted T cell fraction (not recorded which). The CDR3 loop is CASSLDPSLAGGNTDTQYF. CDR3 DNA: TGTGCCAGCAGCTTAGACCCGTCTCTAGCGGGAGGGAATACAGATACGCAGTATTTT.